The TCR beta chain described here comes from a study of identical twins. This clonotype occurred a few times. TCRdb redid the calling of the 5' RACE reads with MiXCR, one entry per CDR3 protein. The sample contains hundreds of thousands of distinct CDR3 sequences, more than 8% of which appear only once. V lost 0 bases and J 4 bases, leaving 16 bases between the germline ends. This CDR3 has 16 residues. Looked up from germline, CDR1 is SGDLS and CDR2 is YYNGEE. These records were also assigned to another study, of yellow fever vaccine responses in identical twins.

This clonotype was obtained from a woman aged 18-29 years in good health. V is TRBV9 and J is TRBJ2-5, with D possibly called TRBD1 or TRBD2 (6 bases each). Sequencing was performed on CD8+ T cells sorted from blood. CDR3 in DNA: TGTGCCAGCAGCGTAGAGGTCGGGGGCCCCCGAGAGACCCAGTACTTC. Translating it yields CASSVEVGGPRETQYF.